This TCR beta chain was sequenced in a study of OX40 agonist ivuxolimab in advanced cancers. As for the study in general: Patients got intravenous ivuxolimab at 0.01 to 10 mg/kg every 2 weeks. Mean age about 60 years, range about 20 to 79; around 80% male. Notes on the study in general: Dosing at 0.1 to 3.0 mg/kg was accompanied by clonal expansion of CD4+ and CD8+ blood T cells by week 6.

Only in-frame clones appear in the TCRdb table, and some are missing; sequencing was by immunoSEQ multiplex PCR. This table holds about 58,000 clones, 80% to 90% found once. On this clone itself: Antigen: not known.

Autoimmune disease history or systemic immunosuppression meant exclusion. In germline, CDR1 is SGHDT, CDR2 YYEEEE. The CDR3 is 16 amino acids. V lost 4 bases to trimming and J lost 4 bases, with 21 bases between them. This chain connects TRBV5-6 to TRBJ2-7; possible D gene TRBD2, 6 bases. This clonotype was sampled from an adult with an advanced solid tumor such as melanoma, head and neck, liver or kidney cancer. Material: CD4+ or CD8+ T cells sorted from blood, obtained in a trial of the OX40 agonist ivuxolimab. In DNA, the CDR3 is TGTGCCAGCAGCCATTTTCGCACCCTGGGAGGTTACGAGCAGTACTTC. This codes for CASSHFRTLGGYEQYF.